Shown below are 16 T cell receptor beta chains from a single sample sequenced in a study of blood T cell repertoires in COVID-19. Measured with immunoSEQ multiplex PCR; TCRdb has only the in-frame clones, and not every one. Of about 67,000 clones listed, around 85% were seen once; the top ten hold approximately 20%. Sequenced: peripheral blood. The receptors come from an elderly woman with acute or convalescent COVID-19.

The chain has TRBV5-1 and TRBJ2-3, with D unclear. Germline CDR1 and CDR2: SGHRS and YFSETQ. The CDR3 sequence is 13 residues long. V lost 0 bases and J 4 bases, leaving 6 bases between the germline ends. The chain's CDR3 is CASSLAGSDTQYF. The CDR3 DNA follows: TGCGCCAGCAGCTTGGCAGGTTCAGATACGCAGTATTTT.

The rearrangement uses TRBV14 and TRBJ2-2, with 10 bases that match TRBD2. The CDR3 runs 15 residues. Germline V lookup: CDR1 SGHDN, CDR2 FVKESK. V shed 6 bases, J shed 6 bases, and the junction held 7 bases outside the gene matches. CDR3 sequence: CASRMSGRAPGELFF. In DNA, the CDR3 is TGTGCCAGCAGGATGAGCGGGAGGGCCCCCGGGGAGCTGTTTTTT.

This chain's CDR3 is CASSSSGTSGTDEQFF. Written as DNA, the CDR3 is TGTGCCAGCAGTTCCTCCGGGACTAGCGGGACCGATGAGCAGTTCTTC. The J gene is TRBJ2-1, the V gene TRBV28; 13 nucleotides match TRBD2. CDR1 is MDHEN, CDR2 SYDVKM, per germline. Trimming removed 4 bases from V and 8 bases from J; junction bases left unmatched: 8. There are 16 residues in the CDR3.

The gene calls are TRBV5-1 and TRBJ1-1; D ambiguous. The ends were cut back, 4 bases at V and 1 base at J, with 8 bases in the middle. Germline V gene lookup returns CDR1 SGHRS and CDR2 YFSETQ. The CDR3 totals 13 residues. CDR3 residues: CASSRGKNTEAFF. CDR3 sequence (DNA): TGCGCCAGCAGCCGGGGAAAGAACACTGAAGCTTTCTTT.

This chain connects TRBV7-2 to TRBJ1-1; D gene unclear. Germline values: CDR1 SGHTA, CDR2 FQGNSA. Trimming left V 4 bases short and J 8 bases short, with 14 bases between. CDR3 length equals 13 residues. CDR3: CASSSNRVKEAFF. CDR3 coding DNA: TGTGCCAGCAGCTCGAACCGGGTCAAAGAAGCTTTCTTT.

The chain joins TRBV28 to TRBJ2-3; weak D call: TRBD1 (6 bases). The germline V gene encodes CDR1 MDHEN and CDR2 SYDVKM. V dropped 4 bases and J dropped 3 bases, with 14 bases sitting between them. CDR3 length equals 15 residues. CDR3 nucleotide sequence: TGTGCCAGCAGTTACCCAGGGGCGCGGACAGATACGCAGTATTTT. Protein sequence: CASSYPGARTDTQYF.

This clone turned up a few times. The chain is built from TRBV28 and TRBJ1-5, with TRBD1 matching over 8 bases. Germline assignment: CDR1 MDHEN and CDR2 SYDVKM. This CDR3 comprises 15 residues. The V and J ends lost 3 bases and 3 bases, in that order; junction bases with no gene match: 4. Written as DNA, the CDR3 is TGTGCCAGCAGTTTCTTGGGACAGGACAATCAGCCCCAGCATTTT. This codes for CASSFLGQDNQPQHF.

The chain uses TRBV28 and TRBJ2-7, with TRBD2 identical over 7 bases. Germline CDR1 is MDHEN and CDR2 is SYDVKM. The CDR3 has 16 amino acids. Trimming took 4 bases from V and 0 from J; bases not matched to a gene: 9. In DNA, the CDR3 is TGTGCCAGCAGTTCCCGGGGAGGGGCTAGCTCCTACGAGCAGTACTTC. As protein: CASSSRGGASSYEQYF. Filled out from reference TRBV28 and TRBJ2-7, the complete variable domain reads DVKVTQSSRYLVKRTGEKVFLECVQDMDHENMFWYRQDPGLGLRLIYFSYDVKMKEKGDIPEGYSVSREKKERFSLILESASTNQTSMYLCASSSRGGASSYEQYFGPGTRLTVT.

The chain couples TRBV7-2 to TRBJ1-1; TRBD1 agrees at 11 bases. Germline V gene lookup returns CDR1 SGHTA and CDR2 FQGNSA. Trimming took 1 base from V and 3 from J; bases not matched to a gene: 7. CDR3 size: 17 residues. CDR3 region: CASSLGTGGAIDTEAFF. In nucleotides, the CDR3 is TGTGCCAGCAGCTTAGGGACAGGGGGCGCGATTGACACTGAAGCTTTCTTT.

The chain is built from TRBV14 and TRBJ1-4; 11 bases match TRBD1. There are 15 residues in the CDR3. CDR1 SGHDN and CDR2 FVKESK come from the germline V gene. V trimming: 4 bases; J trimming: 2 bases; junction bases outside the gene matches: 0. This CDR3 is CASSRTGGTNEKLFF. CDR3 nucleotides: TGTGCCAGCAGCCGGACAGGGGGCACTAATGAAAAACTGTTTTTT.

The chain employs TRBV28 and TRBJ1-5, with D possibly being TRBD1 (5 bases). V was clipped by 3 bases and J by 5 bases, with 11 bases between them. The V gene's germline CDR1 is MDHEN and CDR2 SYDVKM. This CDR3 has 14 amino acids. The CDR3 is CASSFRGGDQPQHF. CDR3 sequence (DNA): TGTGCCAGCAGTTTTAGGGGCGGTGATCAGCCCCAGCATTTT.

This rearrangement joins TRBV5-1 to TRBJ2-2; possible D gene TRBD1, 6 bases. The CDR3 covers 15 residues. V was clipped by 2 bases and J by 5 bases, with 13 bases between them. The germline gives CDR1 SGHRS, CDR2 YFSETQ. The DNA of the CDR3 is TGCGCCAGCAGCTTCGGAACAGGGCTGACCGGGGAGCTGTTTTTT. Protein: CASSFGTGLTGELFF.

This rearrangement joins TRBV5-1 to TRBJ1-1; D possibly corresponds to TRBD1 (5 bases). Germline CDR1 SGHRS, CDR2 YFSETQ. The germline V and J ends were trimmed by 9 bases and 4 bases, with 19 bases remaining between them. This CDR3 has 14 residues. The CDR3 sequence: CATRGGKSSTEAFF. In DNA, the CDR3 is TGCGCCACCCGGGGGGGTAAAAGTAGCACTGAAGCTTTCTTT.

J is TRBJ2-7 and V is TRBV27, with D maybe TRBD2 (5 bases). Trimming took off 6 bases at V and 2 bases at J, with 20 bases between the two ends. The CDR3 has 16 residues. Germline assignment: CDR1 MNHEY and CDR2 SMNVEV (reference sequence). Here the CDR3 reads CASRSLGGSSTYEQYF. As DNA, the CDR3 is TGTGCCAGCAGGTCTTTGGGTGGGAGCTCCACCTACGAGCAGTACTTC.

The chain employs TRBV5-1 and TRBJ1-1; D call uncertain. Germline V gene lookup returns CDR1 SGHRS and CDR2 YFSETQ. The CDR3 extends over 14 amino acids. The V end lost 0 bases, the J end lost 3 bases, and 9 bases lay between the germline ends. The CDR3 region has the DNA TGCGCCAGCAGCTTGGACGGGTATCACACTGAAGCTTTCTTT. Its protein product is CASSLDGYHTEAFF.

This chain connects TRBV28 to TRBJ1-3; 11 nucleotides agree with TRBD1. The V and J ends lost 5 bases and 3 bases, in that order; junction bases with no gene match: 12. This CDR3 is 18 amino acids long. From germline, CDR1 is MDHEN and CDR2 SYDVKM. In DNA, the CDR3 is TGTGCCAGCAGTCGTATGGTTGGACAGGGGGCGGGTGGAAACACCATATATTTT. It is translated as CASSRMVGQGAGGNTIYF.